Sequencing of this T cell receptor (beta chain) was carried out in a study of blood T cell repertoires in COVID-19. Study-wide context: The analysed material was cDNA or gDNA that came from T cells, B-cell-depleted T cells, or PBMCs.

Per the authors' pipeline: The assay estimated nucleated cells by amplifying reference gene primers. Some clones are missing from TCRdb's copy, which holds only in-frame ones; the method was immunoSEQ multiplex PCR. V and J calls and clone size are those listed in that table; D and trimming were worked out from the DNA. This table has some 240,000 clones, roughly 80% appearing once. This clone has only one observation. Sequencing input: peripheral blood. This TCR came from a woman between 65 and 79 years old with acute or convalescent COVID-19.

CDR3 sequence: CASRGPFGVAGELFF. CDR3 in DNA: TGCGCCAGCAGGGGTCCTTTCGGGGTCGCCGGGGAGCTGTTTTTT. The V call is TRBV10-2, the J call TRBJ2-2, with a possible D match to TRBD2 (5 bases). Trimming shortened V by 6 bases and J by 6 bases, and 17 bases separated the two germline ends. The germline gives CDR1 WSHSY, CDR2 SAAADI. The length of the CDR3 is 15 residues.